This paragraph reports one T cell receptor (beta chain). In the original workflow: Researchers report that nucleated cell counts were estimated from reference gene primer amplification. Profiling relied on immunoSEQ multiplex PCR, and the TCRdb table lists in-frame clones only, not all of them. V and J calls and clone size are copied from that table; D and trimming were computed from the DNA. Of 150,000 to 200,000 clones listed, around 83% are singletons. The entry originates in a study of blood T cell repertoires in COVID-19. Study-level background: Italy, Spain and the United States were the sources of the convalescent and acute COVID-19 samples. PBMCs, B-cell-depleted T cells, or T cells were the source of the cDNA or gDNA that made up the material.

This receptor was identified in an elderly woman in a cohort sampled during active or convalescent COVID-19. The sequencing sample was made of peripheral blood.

The DNA of the CDR3 is TGTGCCAGCAGCTTCCCGGGACAGGGGAACTCTGGAAACACCATATATTTT. This sequence encodes CASSFPGQGNSGNTIYF. V usage is TRBV5-6 and J usage is TRBJ1-3; TRBD1 agrees at 10 bases. The CDR3 totals 17 residues. After removal of 2 bases from V and 0 bases from J, the junction contained 5 bases not matched to a gene. The germline CDR1 and CDR2 sequences are SGHDT and YYEEEE.